This TCR beta chain is drawn from a study of PD-L1 blockade in urothelial cancer. Study background: The year 2014 saw patients start atezolizumab, 1,200 mg intravenously every 3 weeks. Specimens of blood held a median count of roughly 130,000 T cells.

This clone was counted once. The antigen remains unidentified. Regarding time point: pretreatment peripheral blood. The length of the CDR3 is 13 residues. From germline, CDR1 is SNHLY and CDR2 FYNNEI. J lost 1 base, V lost 10 bases, and 6 bases had no gene match. General observations from the study: Pretreatment TCR clonality in blood, when below the median, was predictive of better survival.

Data came from immunoSEQ multiplex PCR; TCRdb stores just in-frame clones and leaves some out. The sample records roughly 130,000 clones, about 81% being singletons. The rearrangement joins TRBV2 to TRBJ1-1; 7 bases fit TRBD1. Here the sequenced sample was PBMCs, taken around atezolizumab (anti-PD-L1) treatment. The receptor was derived from a middle-aged man with urothelial cancer. CDR3 in DNA: TGTGCCAAATCGACAGGGAGGAACACTGAAGCTTTCTTT. It codes for CAKSTGRNTEAFF.